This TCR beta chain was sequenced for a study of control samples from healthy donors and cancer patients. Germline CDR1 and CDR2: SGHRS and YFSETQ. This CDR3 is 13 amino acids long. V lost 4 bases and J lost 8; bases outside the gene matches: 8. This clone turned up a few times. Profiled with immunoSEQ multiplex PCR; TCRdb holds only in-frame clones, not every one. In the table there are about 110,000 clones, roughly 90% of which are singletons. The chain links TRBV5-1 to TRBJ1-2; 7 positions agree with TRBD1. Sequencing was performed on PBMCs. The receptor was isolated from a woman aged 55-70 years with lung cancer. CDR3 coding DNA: TGCGCCAGCAGCGCTACAGGGGAAGGAGGCTACACCTTC. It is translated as CASSATGEGGYTF.